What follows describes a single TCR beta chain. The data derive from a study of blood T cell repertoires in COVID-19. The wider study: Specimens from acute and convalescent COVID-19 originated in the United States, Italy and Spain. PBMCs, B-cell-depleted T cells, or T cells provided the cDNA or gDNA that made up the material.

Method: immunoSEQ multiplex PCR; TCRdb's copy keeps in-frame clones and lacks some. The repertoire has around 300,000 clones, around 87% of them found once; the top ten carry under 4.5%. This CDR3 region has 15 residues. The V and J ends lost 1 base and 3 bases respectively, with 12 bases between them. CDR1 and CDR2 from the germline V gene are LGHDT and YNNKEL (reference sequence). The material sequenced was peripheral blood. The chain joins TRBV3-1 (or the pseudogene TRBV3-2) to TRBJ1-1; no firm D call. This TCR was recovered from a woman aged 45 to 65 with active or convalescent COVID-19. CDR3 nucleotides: TGTGCCAGCAGCCAAGGTTCGGGTTGGGACACTGAAGCTTTCTTT. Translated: CASSQGSGWDTEAFF.